Below, 24 T cell receptor beta chains from the same sample are listed, as sequenced in a study of metastatic and nonmetastatic thyroid tumors (dated by TCRdb to about 2020). Before undergoing thyroid surgery, none of the patients had been given any kind of treatment. The method behind the library was PCR. Sequencing used an Illumina HiSeq 4000. Through fastp at Q25 and MiXCR, TCRdb rebuilt clones from the public reads, retaining in-frame beta chains. Within this sample are 11,000 or so clones, with 27% of them counted one time only. Clones ranked in the top ten supply 20% to 25% of the sample. Input material: adjacent normal tissue. Source of these receptors: a male donor with papillary thyroid cancer or a benign thyroid nodule (not recorded which). Some clones in this sample may be carry-over from other donors' samples.

V gene TRBV20-1 combines with J gene TRBJ2-7; 8 positions match TRBD2. This CDR3 contains 14 residues. The junction had 11 bases not matched to a gene; V was cut back by 6 bases and J by 4 bases. Per germline, CDR1 DFQATT and CDR2 SNEGSKA (reference sequence). This CDR3 is CSARTLAGAYEQYF. The DNA of the CDR3 is TGCAGTGCCAGGACTCTAGCGGGCGCGTACGAGCAGTACTTC.

The chain employs TRBV5-1 and TRBJ1-1, with D uncertain. V gave up 5 bases and J gave up 0 bases, with 8 bases separating them. The CDR3 is made up of 13 amino acids. The germline CDR1 and CDR2 sequences are SGHRS and YFSETQ. The CDR3 region is CASRVSVNTEAFF. The CDR3 DNA is TGCGCCAGCAGGGTCTCGGTGAACACTGAAGCTTTCTTT.

The sample holds a few counts of this clone. The J gene is TRBJ2-3, the V gene TRBV11-3, with D possibly matching TRBD1 (6 bases). CDR3 length: 15 residues. CDR1 and CDR2 from the germline V gene are SGHNT and YENEEA. V was shortened by 5 bases and J by 4 bases, with 16 bases between the two germline ends. This CDR3 is CASSPGVANSDTQYF. In nucleotides, the CDR3 is TGTGCCAGCAGCCCAGGGGTAGCCAACTCAGATACGCAGTATTTT.

This clone ranks as medium-sized. This CDR3 is also generated by other DNA sequences in the sample. The rearrangement joins TRBV19 to TRBJ1-2; TRBD1 is a possible D gene (6 bases). Germline V CDR1 and CDR2: LNHDA, SQIVND (reference sequence). This CDR3 has 16 residues. The V end lost 1 base, the J end lost 5 bases, and 17 bases lay between the germline ends. CDR3 in amino acids: CASSIVYGGAGYGYTF. The CDR3 region has the DNA TGTGCCAGTAGTATAGTATACGGGGGCGCAGGGTATGGCTACACCTTC.

This clone was seen a few times. This sequence joins TRBV2 and TRBJ2-5; D is perhaps TRBD1 (5 bases). Germline CDR1 SNHLY, CDR2 FYNNEI. V shed 6 bases and J shed 5 bases, with 19 bases lying between them. The CDR3 contains 15 residues. The CDR3 sequence: CASSTDKGPWETQYF. CDR3 in DNA: TGTGCCAGCAGCACGGACAAGGGCCCCTGGGAGACCCAGTACTTC.

This clone was seen a handful of times. The same CDR3 arises from other DNA sequences in this sample as well. The rearrangement joins TRBV20-1 to TRBJ2-5, with 8 nucleotides matching TRBD2. The trim removed 5 bases at V and 5 bases at J, leaving 10 bases unmatched. Germline CDR1 and CDR2: DFQATT and SNEGSKA (reference sequence). The CDR3 has 14 residues. CDR3 DNA: TGCAGTGCTGGTCCGGGGGGGGGCTCCGAGACCCAGTACTTC. Translating gives CSAGPGGGSETQYF.

The chain employs TRBV10-3 and TRBJ2-3, with D unresolved. Germline CDR1 and CDR2: ENHRY and SYGVKD. The germline V and J ends were trimmed by 11 bases and 2 bases, with 14 bases remaining between them. This CDR3 is 13 amino acids long. CDR3: CAGTSSSTDTQYF. In DNA, the CDR3 is TGTGCCGGAACCAGTAGTTCCACAGATACGCAGTATTTT.

The table lists this clone with many counts. The rearrangement links TRBV3-1 to TRBJ2-7; D unclear. Trimming removed 0 bases from V and 4 bases from J, with 10 bases in between. CDR3 length equals 14 residues. Per the germline V gene, CDR1 is LGHDT and CDR2 is YNNKEL (reference sequence). CDR3 loop: CASSQDQDSYEQYF. The CDR3 DNA sequence: TGTGCCAGCAGCCAAGATCAAGATTCTTACGAGCAGTACTTC.

This clone is medium-sized by share. This rearrangement joins TRBV7-3 to TRBJ1-1; TRBD1 matches at 7 bases. Germline lookup yields CDR1 SGHTA and CDR2 FQGTGA. The CDR3 extends over 12 amino acids. V was clipped by 5 bases and J by 8 bases; unmatched bases: 5. Written as DNA, the CDR3 is TGTGCCAGCAGCCGAGGGACAGCCGAAGCTTTCTTT. Translating it yields CASSRGTAEAFF.

The chain combines TRBV5-1 with TRBJ2-3, with TRBD1 as a possible D gene (5 bases). Germline V gene sequence: CDR1 SGHRS, CDR2 YFSETQ. Deletions cut 1 base from V and 5 bases from J, with 8 bases between. CDR3 length: 13 amino acids. CDR3 amino acids: CASSLSQGDTQYF. CDR3 sequence (DNA): TGCGCCAGCAGCTTGTCCCAGGGAGATACGCAGTATTTT. The full variable domain, completed using reference TRBV5-1 and TRBJ2-3, is KAGVTQTPRYLIKTRGQQVTLSCSPISGHRSVSWYQQTPGQGLQFLFEYFSETQRNKGNFPGRFSGRQFSNSRSEMNVSTLELGDSALYLCASSLSQGDTQYFGPGTRLTVL.

This clone was seen more than once but under ten times. This chain links TRBV25-1 with TRBJ1-1; weak D call: TRBD1 (5 bases). CDR1 and CDR2 (germline): MGHDK, SYGVNS. The CDR3 runs 14 residues. Between the trimmed V and J ends, which lost 6 bases and 3 bases, there was a span of 14 bases. The CDR3 here is CASSGIQGYTEAFF. CDR3 DNA: TGTGCCAGCAGCGGAATCCAGGGATACACTGAAGCTTTCTTT. Full variable domain (outside the CDR3, taken from reference TRBV25-1 and TRBJ1-1): EADIYQTPRYLVIGTGKKITLECSQTMGHDKMYWYQQDPGMELHLIHYSYGVNSTEKGDLSSESTVSRIRTEHFPLTLESARPSHTSQYLCASSGIQGYTEAFFGQGTRLTVV.

The chain recombines TRBV9 with TRBJ2-1, with TRBD2 matching 12 bases. Germline loops: CDR1 SGDLS, CDR2 YYNGEE. The CDR3 runs to 16 residues. Losses at the gene ends were 4 bases for V and 4 bases for J; bases not matched to a gene: 6. CDR3 sequence: CASSPRLAGDYNEQFF. CDR3 coding DNA: TGTGCCAGCAGCCCTCGACTAGCGGGGGATTACAATGAGCAGTTCTTC.

This sequence joins TRBV7-3 and TRBJ1-6, with 7 nucleotides matching TRBD1. Germline CDR1 SGHTA, CDR2 FQGTGA. Trimming took 5 bases from V and 9 from J; bases not matched to a gene: 7. This CDR3 region has 14 residues. CDR3 residues: CASSTGTDGSPLHF. CDR3 sequence (DNA): TGTGCCAGCAGCACAGGGACAGACGGTTCACCCCTCCACTTT.

Worth noting for this clone: At one boundary the junction diverges from the germline segment, which might be a read error. The V call is TRBV6-1, the J call TRBJ1-4, with 7 bases aligning to TRBD1. This CDR3 region has 14 residues. Germline-derived CDR1 and CDR2 are MNHNS and SASEGT. CDR3 sequence (DNA): TGTTCCAGCAGAAAAGGGGGCGGGAATGAAAAACTGTTTTTT. Protein: CSSRKGGGNEKLFF.

This clone was seen only a few times. The chain employs TRBV6-2 or TRBV6-3 and TRBJ2-7; 10 nucleotides align to TRBD1. V dropped 6 bases and J dropped 5; count of bases not matched to a gene: 10. Germline CDR1 MNHEY, CDR2 SVGEGT. CDR3 length: 15 amino acids. The CDR3: CASRQTGGARNEQYF. CDR3 sequence (DNA): TGTGCCAGCAGACAGACAGGGGGCGCAAGAAACGAGCAGTACTTC.

The chain joins TRBV4-3 to TRBJ2-1; D is undetermined. CDR1 and CDR2 from the germline V gene are LGHNA and YSLEER. The ends were cut back, 4 bases at V and 8 bases at J, with 12 bases in the middle. CDR3 length equals 13 residues. The chain's CDR3 is CASSPPGVDEQFF. The CDR3 DNA is TGCGCCAGCAGCCCTCCGGGCGTGGATGAGCAGTTCTTC.

This clone was recorded a few times. The chain is built from TRBV6-2 or TRBV6-3 and TRBJ2-7; TRBD1 aligns across 11 bases. The junction had 4 bases not matched to a gene; V was cut back by 0 bases and J by 3 bases. This CDR3 has 16 residues. Germline V lookup: CDR1 MNHEY, CDR2 SVGEGT. Written as DNA, the CDR3 is TGTGCCAGCAGTTACTCTCCGGGACAGGGGGGCTACGAGCAGTACTTC. Amino acids: CASSYSPGQGGYEQYF.

Relative to its sample, this clone is large. The same CDR3 also results from other DNA sequences found in this sample. The chain uses TRBV11-2 and TRBJ1-1, with D possibly being TRBD1 (6 bases). The CDR3 runs to 13 residues. Between the trimmed V and J ends, which lost 3 bases and 6 bases, there was a span of 11 bases. Germline CDR1 SGHAT, CDR2 FQNNGV. The CDR3 bases are TGTGCCAGCAGCTTGCTACAGGGTTCTGAAGCTTTCTTT. This encodes CASSLLQGSEAFF.

Only one count was recorded for this clone. The rearrangement links TRBV7-2 to TRBJ1-5; no firm D call. CDR1 and CDR2 (germline): SGHTA, FQGNSA. Trimming cost V 5 bases and J 3 bases, with 14 bases left between them. There are 15 residues in the CDR3. Written as DNA, the CDR3 is TGTGCCAGCAGCCCCACCCGGGTTACCAATCAGCCCCAGCATTTT. Its protein product is CASSPTRVTNQPQHF.

This clone has more than one count but fewer than ten. The V call is TRBV12-3 or TRBV12-4, the J call TRBJ1-2, with TRBD1 matching over 8 bases. The CDR3 runs to 15 residues. V dropped 6 bases and J dropped 7; count of bases not matched to a gene: 13. CDR3 in DNA: TGTGCCAGCAGCCCCGCGCAGGGGGCTTGGGTTGGCTACACCTTC. This codes for CASSPAQGAWVGYTF.

The sample holds many counts of this clone. The chain uses TRBV6-4 and TRBJ1-2, with D uncertain. The V end was cut by 6 bases, the J end by 3 bases, with 20 bases between. The CDR3 covers 16 residues. Germline-derived CDR1 and CDR2 are MRHNA and SNTAGT. Written as DNA, the CDR3 is TGTGCCAGCAGAGGACTAGGCGGGGATCAGGACTATGGCTACACCTTC. It translates to CASRGLGGDQDYGYTF.

Points on this clone: The sample has other DNA sequences that encode this CDR3 too. V gene TRBV5-1 combines with J gene TRBJ1-1, with 7 bases that match TRBD1. Germline trimming cut 0 bases from V and 0 bases from J; bases unmatched to any gene: 2. The CDR3 length is 15 residues. CDR1 and CDR2 from the germline V gene are SGHRS and YFSETQ. The CDR3, as DNA: TGCGCCAGCAGCTTGGTACAGGGGATGAACACTGAAGCTTTCTTT. This encodes CASSLVQGMNTEAFF.

This chain uses TRBV27 with TRBJ2-7, with a possible D match to TRBD2 (5 bases). Trimming stripped 2 bases from V and 6 bases from J, with 17 bases between. This CDR3 has 15 residues. Germline V gene data show CDR1 as MNHEY and CDR2 as SMNVEV (reference sequence). The CDR3 nucleotides are TGTGCCAGCAGTTTAGCCAACCCGGGATCAAGCGAGCAGTACTTC. It is translated as CASSLANPGSSEQYF.

As to this clone: A junction boundary mismatches the germline segment, possibly from a read error. The chain is built from TRBV6-1 and TRBJ2-7; a possible D gene is TRBD1 (5 bases). Germline CDR1 MNHNS, CDR2 SASEGT. The CDR3 is 13 residues long. CDR3 in amino acids: CASRRTKSYEQYF. DNA for the CDR3: TGTGCCAGCAGAAGGACAAAGTCCTACGAGCAGTACTTT.